One TCR beta chain is described in this entry. Its antigen is unidentified. This sample is drawn from a study of cytomegalovirus exposure and HLA in healthy donors. Study-level points and caveats: According to a later analysis, most TCR beta chains associated with CMV appeared HLA-restricted. In a later analysis, compared with equally common non-associated chains, HLA-associated beta chains were more expanded. There were reportedly fewer N-insertions in an Asian-associated ancestry cluster than the approximately 700-donor mean, in a later analysis. Most TCR sequences were seen very rarely across donors, but some public TCRs occurred in many.

60 Vbeta and 13 Jbeta primers were used in PCR. Using immunoSEQ multiplex PCR, the repertoire was profiled, and TCRdb retains in-frame clones only, with some absent. There are about 180,000 clones in the sample; more than 60% occur only once, and 2.5% to 3.5% lies in the top ten. Input material: PBMCs. This sequence was found in a woman in her forties or fifties in good health and CMV-seropositive.

The CDR3 DNA sequence: TGTGCCAGCGACGCAGGGACAGATACGCAGTATTTT. Encoded protein: CASDAGTDTQYF. The chain couples TRBV7-9 to TRBJ2-3, with D perhaps TRBD1 (5 bases). Trimming took off 8 bases at V and 3 bases at J, with 9 bases between the two ends. This CDR3 comprises 12 residues. Germline V lookup: CDR1 SEHNR, CDR2 FQNEAQ (reference sequence).